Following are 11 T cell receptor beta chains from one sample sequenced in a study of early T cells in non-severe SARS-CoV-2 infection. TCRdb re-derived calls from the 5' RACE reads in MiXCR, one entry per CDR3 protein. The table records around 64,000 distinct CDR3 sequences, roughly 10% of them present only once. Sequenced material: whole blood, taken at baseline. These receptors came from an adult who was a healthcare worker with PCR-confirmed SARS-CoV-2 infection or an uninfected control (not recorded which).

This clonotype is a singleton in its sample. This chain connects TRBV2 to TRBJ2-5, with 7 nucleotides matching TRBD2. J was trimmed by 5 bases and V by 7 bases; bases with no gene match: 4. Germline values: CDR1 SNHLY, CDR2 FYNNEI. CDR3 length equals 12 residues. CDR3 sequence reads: CASTREQETQYF. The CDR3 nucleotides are TGTGCCAGCACGCGGGAGCAGGAGACCCAGTACTTC.

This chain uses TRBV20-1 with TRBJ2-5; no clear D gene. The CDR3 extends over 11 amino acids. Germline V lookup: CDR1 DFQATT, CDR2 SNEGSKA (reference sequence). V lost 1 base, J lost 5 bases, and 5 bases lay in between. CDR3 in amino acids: CSARVGETQYF. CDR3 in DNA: TGCAGTGCTAGAGTGGGGGAGACCCAGTACTTC.

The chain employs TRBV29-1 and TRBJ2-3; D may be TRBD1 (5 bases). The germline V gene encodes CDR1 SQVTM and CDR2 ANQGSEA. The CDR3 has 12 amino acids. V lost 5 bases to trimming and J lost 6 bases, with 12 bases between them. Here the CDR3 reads CSVLVGQDTQYF. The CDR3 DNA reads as TGCAGCGTTCTGGTGGGGCAGGATACGCAGTATTTT.

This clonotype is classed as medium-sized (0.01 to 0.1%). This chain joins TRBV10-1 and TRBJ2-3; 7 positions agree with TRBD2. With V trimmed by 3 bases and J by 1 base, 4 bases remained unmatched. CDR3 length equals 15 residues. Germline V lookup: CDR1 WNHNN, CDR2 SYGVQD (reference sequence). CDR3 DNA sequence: TGCGCCAGCAGTGATGTTGCGGGGGGCACAGATACGCAGTATTTT. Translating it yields CASSDVAGGTDTQYF.

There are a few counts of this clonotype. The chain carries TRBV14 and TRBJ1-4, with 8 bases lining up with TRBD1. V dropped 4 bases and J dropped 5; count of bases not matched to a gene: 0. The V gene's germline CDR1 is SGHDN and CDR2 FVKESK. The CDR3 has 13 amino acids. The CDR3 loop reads CASSRTGNEKLFF. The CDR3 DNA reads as TGTGCCAGCAGCCGGACAGGGAATGAAAAACTGTTTTTT.

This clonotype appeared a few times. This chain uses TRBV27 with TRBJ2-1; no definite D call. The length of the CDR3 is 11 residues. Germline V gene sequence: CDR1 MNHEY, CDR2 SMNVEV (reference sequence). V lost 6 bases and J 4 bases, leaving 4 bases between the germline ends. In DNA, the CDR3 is TGTGCCAGCAGCCGTTACAATGAGCAGTTCTTC. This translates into CASSRYNEQFF.

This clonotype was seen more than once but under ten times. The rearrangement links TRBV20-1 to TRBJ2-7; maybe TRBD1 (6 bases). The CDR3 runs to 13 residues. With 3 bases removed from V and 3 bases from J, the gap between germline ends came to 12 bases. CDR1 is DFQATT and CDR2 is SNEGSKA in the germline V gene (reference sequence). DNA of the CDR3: TGCAGTGCTAGCTCTCAGGGGTACTACGAGCAGTACTTC. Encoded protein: CSASSQGYYEQYF.

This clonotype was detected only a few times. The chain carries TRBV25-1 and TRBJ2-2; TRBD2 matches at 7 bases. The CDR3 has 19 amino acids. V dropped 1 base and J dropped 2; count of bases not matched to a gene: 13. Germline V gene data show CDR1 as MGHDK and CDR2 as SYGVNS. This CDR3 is CASSEWGGHGSGNTGELFF. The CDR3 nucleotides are TGTGCCAGCAGTGAATGGGGAGGGCACGGATCGGGCAACACCGGGGAGCTGTTTTTT.

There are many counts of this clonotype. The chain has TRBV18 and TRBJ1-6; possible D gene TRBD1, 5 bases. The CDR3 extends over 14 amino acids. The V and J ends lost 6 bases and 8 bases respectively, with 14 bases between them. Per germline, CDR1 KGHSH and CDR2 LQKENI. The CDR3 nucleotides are TGTGCCAGCTCGCCCAGGGACCGGGATTCACCCCTCCACTTT. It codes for CASSPRDRDSPLHF.

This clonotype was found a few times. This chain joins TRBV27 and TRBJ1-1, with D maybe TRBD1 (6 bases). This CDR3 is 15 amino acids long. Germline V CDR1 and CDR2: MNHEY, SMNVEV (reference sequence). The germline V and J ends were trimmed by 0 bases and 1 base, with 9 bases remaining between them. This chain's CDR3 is CASSLSKGGNTEAFF. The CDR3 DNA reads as TGTGCCAGCAGTTTATCGAAAGGGGGGAACACTGAAGCTTTCTTT.

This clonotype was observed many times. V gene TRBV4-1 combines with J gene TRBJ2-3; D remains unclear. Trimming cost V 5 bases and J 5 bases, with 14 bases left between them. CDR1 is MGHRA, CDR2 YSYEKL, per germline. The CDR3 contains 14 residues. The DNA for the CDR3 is TGCGCCAGCAGCTACCGGGCCTCAAAAGATACGCAGTATTTT. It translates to CASSYRASKDTQYF.